This record looks at one T cell receptor (beta chain) sequence and its context. The ends were cut back, 4 bases at V and 3 bases at J, with 14 bases in the middle. Per the germline V gene, CDR1 is SGHTA and CDR2 is FQGTGA. The CDR3 is 15 residues long. Naive CD4 T cells, CD45RO-negative and CD62L-positive, were flow-sorted from PBMCs. This sample is part of a study of human versus mouse CDR3 diversity and MHC coevolution. Sequenced by immunoSEQ multiplex PCR; TCRdb stores in-frame clones only, minus some. The profile shows 55,000 to 65,000 clones, approximately 94% of them singletons. This clonotype was obtained from a person between 60 and 70 years old in good health. The chain links TRBV7-3 to TRBJ2-3, with a possible D match to TRBD2 (6 bases). Source material: naive CD4+ T cells from blood. The subset was: CD45RO-negative CD62L-positive naive CD4 T cells. CDR3: CASSSLGGKTDTQYF. The DNA for the CDR3 is TGTGCCAGCAGCTCCTTGGGGGGAAAGACAGATACGCAGTATTTT.